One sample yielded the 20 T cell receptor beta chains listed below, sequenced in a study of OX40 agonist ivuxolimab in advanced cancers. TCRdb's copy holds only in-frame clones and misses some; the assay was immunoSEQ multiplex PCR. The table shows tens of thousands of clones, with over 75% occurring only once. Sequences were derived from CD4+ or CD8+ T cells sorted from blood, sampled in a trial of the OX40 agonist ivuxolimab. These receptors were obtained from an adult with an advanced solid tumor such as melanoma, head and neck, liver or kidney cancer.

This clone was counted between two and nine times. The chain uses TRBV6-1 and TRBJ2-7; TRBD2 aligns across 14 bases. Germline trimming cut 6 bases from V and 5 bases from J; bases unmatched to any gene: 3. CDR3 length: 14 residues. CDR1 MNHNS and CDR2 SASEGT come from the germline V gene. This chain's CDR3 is CASRGLAGAHEQYF. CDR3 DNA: TGTGCCAGCAGGGGACTAGCGGGAGCCCACGAGCAGTACTTC.

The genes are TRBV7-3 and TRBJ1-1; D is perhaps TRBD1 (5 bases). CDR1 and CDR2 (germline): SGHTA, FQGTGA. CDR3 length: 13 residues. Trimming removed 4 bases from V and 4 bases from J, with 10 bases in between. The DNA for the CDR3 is TGTGCCAGCAGCTCCAGGGTTGCCACTGAAGCTTTCTTT. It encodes CASSSRVATEAFF.

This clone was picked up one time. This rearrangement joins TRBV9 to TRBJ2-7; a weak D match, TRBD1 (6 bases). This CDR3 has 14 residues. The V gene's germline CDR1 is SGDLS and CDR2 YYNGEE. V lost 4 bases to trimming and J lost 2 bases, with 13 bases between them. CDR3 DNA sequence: TGTGCCAGCAGCCCAGGACAGCGGACCTACGAGCAGTACTTC. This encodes CASSPGQRTYEQYF.

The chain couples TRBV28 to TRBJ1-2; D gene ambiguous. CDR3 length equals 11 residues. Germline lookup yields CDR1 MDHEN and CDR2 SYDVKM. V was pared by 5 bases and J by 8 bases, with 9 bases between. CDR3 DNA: TGTGCCAGCAGTCCTACGGCCGGCTACACCTTC. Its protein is CASSPTAGYTF.

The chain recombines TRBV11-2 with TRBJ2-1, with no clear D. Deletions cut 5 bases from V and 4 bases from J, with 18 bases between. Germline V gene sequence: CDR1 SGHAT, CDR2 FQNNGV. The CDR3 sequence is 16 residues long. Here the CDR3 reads CASSRALGPGYNEQFF. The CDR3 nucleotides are TGTGCCAGCAGCAGAGCCCTGGGCCCCGGATACAATGAGCAGTTCTTC.

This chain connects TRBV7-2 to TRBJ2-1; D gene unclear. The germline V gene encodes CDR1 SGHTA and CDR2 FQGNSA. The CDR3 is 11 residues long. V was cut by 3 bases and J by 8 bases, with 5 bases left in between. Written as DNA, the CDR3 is TGTGCCAGCAGCTTTAGCCATGAGCAGTTCTTC. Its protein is CASSFSHEQFF.

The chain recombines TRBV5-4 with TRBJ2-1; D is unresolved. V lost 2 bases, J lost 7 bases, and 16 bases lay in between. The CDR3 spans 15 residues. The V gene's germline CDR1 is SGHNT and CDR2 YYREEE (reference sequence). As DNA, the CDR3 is TGTGCCAGCAGCTTAGTTACCCCAGGCCTGAATGAGCAGTTCTTC. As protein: CASSLVTPGLNEQFF.

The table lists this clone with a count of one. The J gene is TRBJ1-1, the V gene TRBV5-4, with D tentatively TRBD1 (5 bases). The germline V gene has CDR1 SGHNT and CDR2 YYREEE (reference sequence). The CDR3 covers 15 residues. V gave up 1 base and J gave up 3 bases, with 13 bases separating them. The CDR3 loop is CASSLSHRGDTEAFF. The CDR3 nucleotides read TGTGCCAGCAGCTTGAGCCACCGGGGGGACACTGAAGCTTTCTTT.

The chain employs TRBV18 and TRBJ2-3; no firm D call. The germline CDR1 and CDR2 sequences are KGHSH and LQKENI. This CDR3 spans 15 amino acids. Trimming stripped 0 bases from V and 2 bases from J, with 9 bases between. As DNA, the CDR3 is TGTGCCAGCTCACCACCGGTACCCAACACAGATACGCAGTATTTT. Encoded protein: CASSPPVPNTDTQYF.

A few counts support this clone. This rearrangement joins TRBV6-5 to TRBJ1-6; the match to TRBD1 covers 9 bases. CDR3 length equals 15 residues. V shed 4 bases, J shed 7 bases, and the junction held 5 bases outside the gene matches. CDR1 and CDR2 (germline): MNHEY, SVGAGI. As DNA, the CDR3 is TGTGCCAGCAGTTCACGACAGGGGGTAAATTCACCCCTCCACTTT. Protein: CASSSRQGVNSPLHF.

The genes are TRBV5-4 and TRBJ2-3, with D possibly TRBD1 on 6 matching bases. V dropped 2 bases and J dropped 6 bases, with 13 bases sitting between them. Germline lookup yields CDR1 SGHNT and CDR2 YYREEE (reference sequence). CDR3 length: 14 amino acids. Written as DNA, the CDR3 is TGTGCCAGCAGCTTAAACAGGGATGGGGATACGCAGTATTTT. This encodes CASSLNRDGDTQYF.

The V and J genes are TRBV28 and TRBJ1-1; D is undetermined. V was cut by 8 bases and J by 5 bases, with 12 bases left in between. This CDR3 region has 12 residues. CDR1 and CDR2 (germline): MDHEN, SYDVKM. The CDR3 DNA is TGTGCCAGCGTCGAGGGCCTGACTGAAGCTTTCTTT. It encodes CASVEGLTEAFF. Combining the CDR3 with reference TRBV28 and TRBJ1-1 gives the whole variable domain DVKVTQSSRYLVKRTGEKVFLECVQDMDHENMFWYRQDPGLGLRLIYFSYDVKMKEKGDIPEGYSVSREKKERFSLILESASTNQTSMYLCASVEGLTEAFFGQGTRLTVV.

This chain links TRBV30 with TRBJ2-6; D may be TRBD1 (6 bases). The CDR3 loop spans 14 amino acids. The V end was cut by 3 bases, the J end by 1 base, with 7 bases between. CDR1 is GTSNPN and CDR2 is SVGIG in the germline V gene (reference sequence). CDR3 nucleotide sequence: TGTGCCTGGAGAGACAGGTCTGGGGCCAACGTCCTGACTTTC. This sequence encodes CAWRDRSGANVLTF.

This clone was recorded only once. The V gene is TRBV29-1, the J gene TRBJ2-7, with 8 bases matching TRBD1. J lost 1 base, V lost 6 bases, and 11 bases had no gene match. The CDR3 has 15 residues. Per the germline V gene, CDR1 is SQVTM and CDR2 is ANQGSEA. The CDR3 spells CSVGTFRDRSYEQYF. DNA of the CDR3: TGCAGCGTCGGTACCTTCCGGGACAGGTCCTACGAGCAGTACTTC.

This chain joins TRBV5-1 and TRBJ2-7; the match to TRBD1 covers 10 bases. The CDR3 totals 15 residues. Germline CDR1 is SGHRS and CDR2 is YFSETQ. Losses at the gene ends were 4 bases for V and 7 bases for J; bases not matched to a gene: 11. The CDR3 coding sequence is TGCGCCAGCAGCCCCCCGGGACAGGGGAATGGGGAGCAGTACTTC. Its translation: CASSPPGQGNGEQYF.

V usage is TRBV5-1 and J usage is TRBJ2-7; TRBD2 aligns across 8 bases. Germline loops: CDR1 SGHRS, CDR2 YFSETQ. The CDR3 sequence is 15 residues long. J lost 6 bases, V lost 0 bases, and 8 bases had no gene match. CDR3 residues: CASSLGTGGQGEQYF. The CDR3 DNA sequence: TGCGCCAGCAGCTTGGGAACGGGAGGGCAGGGCGAGCAGTACTTC.

The CDR3 here is CASSPRTSGGASTGELFF. CDR3 coding DNA: TGTGCCAGCAGCCCCCGGACTAGCGGGGGGGCTAGCACCGGGGAGCTGTTTTTT. The chain employs TRBV11-2 and TRBJ2-2; 15 bases align to TRBD2. The CDR3 totals 18 residues. CDR1 SGHAT and CDR2 FQNNGV come from the germline V gene. The V segment lost 5 bases and the J segment 4 bases; nucleotides outside the gene matches: 8.

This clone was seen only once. The CDR3 DNA sequence: TGTGCCAGCAGCTCAAGACACTTCTCTGGAAACACCATATATTTT. As protein: CASSSRHFSGNTIYF. The chain links TRBV7-2 to TRBJ1-3, with D unclear. Germline V gene lookup returns CDR1 SGHTA and CDR2 FQGNSA. CDR3 length: 15 amino acids. V shed 4 bases and J shed 0 bases, with 10 bases lying between them.

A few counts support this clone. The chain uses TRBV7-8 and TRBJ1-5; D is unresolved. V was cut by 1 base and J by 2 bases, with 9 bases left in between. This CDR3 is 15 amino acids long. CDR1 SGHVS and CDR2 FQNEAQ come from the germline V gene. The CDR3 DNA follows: TGTGCCAGCAGCTTAGGTAGGGCTGGCAATCAGCCCCAGCATTTT. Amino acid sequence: CASSLGRAGNQPQHF.

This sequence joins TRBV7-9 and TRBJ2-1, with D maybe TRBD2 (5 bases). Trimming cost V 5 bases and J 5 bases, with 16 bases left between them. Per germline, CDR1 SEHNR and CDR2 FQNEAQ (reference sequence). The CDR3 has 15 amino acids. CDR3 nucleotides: TGTGCCAGCAGCCTTCGGGGTGGCGGCCACAATGAGCAGTTCTTC. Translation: CASSLRGGGHNEQFF.